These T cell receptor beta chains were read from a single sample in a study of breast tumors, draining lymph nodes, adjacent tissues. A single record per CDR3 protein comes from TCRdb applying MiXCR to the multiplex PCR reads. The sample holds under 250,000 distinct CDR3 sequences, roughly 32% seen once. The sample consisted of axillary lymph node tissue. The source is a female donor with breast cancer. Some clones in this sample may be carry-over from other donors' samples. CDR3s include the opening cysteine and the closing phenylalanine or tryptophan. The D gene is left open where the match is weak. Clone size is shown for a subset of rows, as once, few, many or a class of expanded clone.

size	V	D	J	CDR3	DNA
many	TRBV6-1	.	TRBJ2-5	CASTGTGHLGWTQYF	TGTGCCAGCACGGGGACGGGACACCTCGGATGGACCCAGTACTTC
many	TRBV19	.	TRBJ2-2	CASSGQGWDTGELFF	TGTGCCAGTAGCGGGCAGGGATGGGACACCGGGGAGCTGTTTTTT
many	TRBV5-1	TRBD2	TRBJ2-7	CASSRTGLESEQYF	TGCGCCAGCAGCCGGACGGGACTAGAATCCGAGCAGTACTTC
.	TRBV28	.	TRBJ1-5	CASSPTAIRGQPQHF	TGTGCCAGCAGCCCCACCGCAATAAGAGGGCAGCCCCAGCATTTT
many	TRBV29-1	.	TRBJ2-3	CSCWGTRAVRDTQYF	TGCAGCTGCTGGGGGACGAGGGCGGTCAGGGATACGCAGTATTTT
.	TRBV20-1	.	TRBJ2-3	CSARDPQYF	TGCAGTGCTAGAGACCCGCAGTATTTT
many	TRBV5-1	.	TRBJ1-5	CASSLGDLGGGQPQHF	TGCGCCAGCAGCTTGGGGGACTTAGGGGGAGGTCAGCCCCAGCATTTT
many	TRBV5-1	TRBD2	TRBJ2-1	CASSLVSSGRANEQFF	TGCGCCAGCAGCTTGGTTTCTAGCGGGAGGGCCAATGAGCAGTTCTTC
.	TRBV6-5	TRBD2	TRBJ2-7	CASMPPSGSLYEQYF	TGTGCCAGCATGCCCCCCAGCGGGAGCTTATACGAGCAGTACTTC
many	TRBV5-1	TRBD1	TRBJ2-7	CASSYSGQNNEQYF	TGCGCCAGCAGCTATTCGGGACAGAACAACGAGCAGTACTTC
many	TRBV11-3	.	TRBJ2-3	CASSRRMDTQYF	TGTGCCAGCAGCCGACGGATGGATACGCAGTATTTT
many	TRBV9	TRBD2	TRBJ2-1	CASSAGVSGTSGPEQFF	TGTGCCAGCAGCGCCGGCGTGTCCGGGACTAGCGGTCCTGAGCAGTTCTTC
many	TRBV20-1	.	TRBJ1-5	CSARGQANQPQHF	TGCAGTGCTAGAGGTCAGGCAAATCAGCCCCAGCATTTT
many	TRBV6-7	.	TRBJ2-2	CASTIMSW	TGTGCCAGCACCATCATGAGTTGG
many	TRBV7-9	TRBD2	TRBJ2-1	CASSLVSSGIYNEQFF	TGTGCCAGCAGCTTAGTTTCTAGCGGGATCTACAATGAGCAGTTCTTC
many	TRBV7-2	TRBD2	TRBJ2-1	CASSPGTSHSNEQFF	TGTGCCAGCAGCCCCGGGACTAGCCATAGCAATGAGCAGTTCTTC
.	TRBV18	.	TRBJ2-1	CASSKGEVRNEQFF	TGTGCCAGCTCAAAAGGGGAAGTCAGGAATGAGCAGTTCTTC
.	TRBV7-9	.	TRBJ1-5	CASSLLRDQPQHF	TGTGCCAGCAGCTTACTGCGGGATCAGCCCCAGCATTTT
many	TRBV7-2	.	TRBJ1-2	CASSLASVRGSGYTF	TGTGCCAGCAGCTTAGCGTCGGTGAGGGGGTCTGGCTACACCTTC
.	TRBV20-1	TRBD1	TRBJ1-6	CSASQGAGNQPLHF	TGCAGTGCTAGCCAGGGGGCAGGGAATCAGCCCCTCCACTTT
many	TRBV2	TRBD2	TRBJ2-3	CASRLLAGSTDTQYF	TGTGCCAGCAGGCTACTAGCGGGGAGCACAGATACGCAGTATTTT
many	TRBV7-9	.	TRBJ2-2	CASSSGLNTGELFF	TGTGCCAGCAGCTCGGGACTTAACACCGGGGAGCTGTTTTTT
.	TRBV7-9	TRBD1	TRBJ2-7	CASSLAGTGDFVYEQYF	TGTGCCAGCAGCTTAGCGGGGACAGGGGACTTTGTATACGAGCAGTACTTC
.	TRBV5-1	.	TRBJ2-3	CASSLAEPLDTQYF	TGCGCCAGCAGCTTGGCCGAACCCCTGGATACGCAGTATTTT
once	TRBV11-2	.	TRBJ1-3	CASSLSAGPGSGNTMYF	TGTGCCAGCTCACTCTCAGCAGGGCCGGGGTCTGGAAACACCATGTATTTT
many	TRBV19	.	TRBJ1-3	CASSPRGGNTIYF	TGTGCCAGTAGTCCCCGGGGTGGAAACACCATATATTTT
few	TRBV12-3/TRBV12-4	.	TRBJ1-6	CASSLRDMRSPLHF	TGTGCCAGCAGTTTAAGGGATATGAGGTCACCCCTCCACTTT
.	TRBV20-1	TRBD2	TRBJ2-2	CGARTSGSGTGELFF	TGCGGCGCTCGGACTAGCGGGAGCGGCACCGGGGAGCTGTTTTTT
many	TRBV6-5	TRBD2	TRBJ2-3	CASSVTSAFSTDTQYF	TGTGCCAGCAGTGTCACTAGCGCCTTCAGCACAGATACGCAGTATTTT
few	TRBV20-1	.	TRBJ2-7	CSAGERYEQYF	TGCAGTGCCGGAGAAAGGTACGAGCAGTACTTC
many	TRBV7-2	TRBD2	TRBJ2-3	CASSQAAGFTDTQYF	TGTGCCAGCAGCCAGGCAGCGGGATTCACAGATACGCAGTATTTT
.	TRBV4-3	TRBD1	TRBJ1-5	CASSQDSGTAYEQPQHF	TGCGCCAGCAGCCAAGATTCCGGGACAGCGTACGAGCAGCCCCAGCATTTT
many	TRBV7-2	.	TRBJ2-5	CASSPNAWTQETQYF	TGTGCCAGCAGTCCCAACGCCTGGACTCAAGAGACCCAGTACTTC
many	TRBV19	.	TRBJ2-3	CASSIRNTQYF	TGTGCCAGTAGTATACGGAATACGCAGTATTTT
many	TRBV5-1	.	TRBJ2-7	CASSFVSDYEQYF	TGCGCCAGCAGCTTCGTCTCTGACTACGAGCAGTACTTC
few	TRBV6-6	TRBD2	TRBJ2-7	CASRPGTSGSYEQYF	TGTGCCAGCAGACCCGGGACTAGCGGTTCCTACGAGCAGTACTTC
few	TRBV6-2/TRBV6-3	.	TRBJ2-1	CASSYGAGEQFF	TGTGCCAGCAGTTACGGGGCGGGTGAGCAGTTCTTC
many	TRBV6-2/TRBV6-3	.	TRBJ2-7	CASSPPGQPSYEQYF	TGTGCCAGCAGCCCGCCCGGACAGCCATCCTACGAGCAGTACTTC
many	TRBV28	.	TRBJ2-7	CASSKLYEQYF	TGTGCCAGCAGTAAATTGTACGAGCAGTACTTC
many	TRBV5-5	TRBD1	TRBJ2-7	CASSYRDRGRMGSYEQYF	TGTGCCAGCAGCTACCGGGACAGGGGGCGCATGGGCTCCTACGAGCAGTACTTC
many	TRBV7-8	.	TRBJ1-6	CASSFSETYYNSPLHF	TGTGCCAGCAGCTTTTCAGAGACCTATTATAATTCACCCCTCCACTTT
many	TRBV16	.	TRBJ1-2	CASSQSGSNYGYTF	TGTGCCAGCAGCCAATCGGGTTCTAACTATGGCTACACCTTC
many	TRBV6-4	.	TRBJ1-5	CANPFSTGNSQPQHF	TGTGCCAACCCCTTCTCTACAGGGAATTCACAGCCCCAGCATTTT
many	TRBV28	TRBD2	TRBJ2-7	CASSFSGGPEQYF	TGTGCCAGCAGTTTTAGCGGGGGCCCCGAGCAGTACTTC
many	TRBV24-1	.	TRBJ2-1	CATSDLAHTTNNEQFF	TGTGCCACCAGTGATTTGGCGCATACAACAAACAATGAGCAGTTCTTC
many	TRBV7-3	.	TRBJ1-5	CASSPGANQPQHF	TGTGCCAGCAGTCCCGGGGCAAATCAGCCCCAGCATTTT
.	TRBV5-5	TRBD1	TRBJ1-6	CASSLMDRDNSPLHF	TGTGCCAGCAGCTTGATGGACAGGGATAATTCACCCCTCCACTTT
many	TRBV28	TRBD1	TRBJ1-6	CASYGQGGTPLHF	TGTGCCAGCTACGGACAGGGTGGGACCCCCCTCCACTTT
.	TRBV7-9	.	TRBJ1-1	CATHFDLRTEAFF	TGTGCCACCCACTTCGACTTGAGGACTGAAGCTTTCTTT
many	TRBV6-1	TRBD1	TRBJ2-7	CASSGDRGTYEQYF	TGTGCCAGCAGTGGTGACAGGGGCACCTACGAGCAGTACTTC
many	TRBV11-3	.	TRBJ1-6	CASSFSGAGNSPLHF	TGTGCCAGCAGCTTCTCCGGTGCGGGTAATTCACCCCTCCACTTT
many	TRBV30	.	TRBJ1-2	CAWSWGRGKNGYTF	TGTGCCTGGAGTTGGGGGAGGGGAAAGAATGGCTACACCTTC
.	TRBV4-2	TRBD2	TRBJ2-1	CASSQGIGTSGRVEQFF	TGTGCCAGCAGCCAAGGTATAGGGACTAGCGGGAGGGTTGAGCAGTTCTTC
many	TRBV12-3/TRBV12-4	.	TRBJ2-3	CASSFWGTDTQYF	TGTGCCAGCAGTTTTTGGGGGACAGATACGCAGTATTTT
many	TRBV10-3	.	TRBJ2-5	CAISERGSGETQYF	TGTGCCATCAGTGAAAGAGGGAGTGGGGAGACCCAGTACTTC
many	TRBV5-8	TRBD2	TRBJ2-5	CASSGTSQETQYF	TGTGCCAGCAGCGGGACTAGCCAAGAGACCCAGTACTTC
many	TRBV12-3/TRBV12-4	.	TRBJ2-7	CASSRGGQGYEQYF	TGTGCCAGCAGCCGCGGAGGGCAGGGGTACGAGCAGTACTTC
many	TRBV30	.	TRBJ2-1	CAWSVDGRTSEQFF	TGTGCCTGGAGTGTCGATGGGCGTACCTCAGAGCAGTTCTTC